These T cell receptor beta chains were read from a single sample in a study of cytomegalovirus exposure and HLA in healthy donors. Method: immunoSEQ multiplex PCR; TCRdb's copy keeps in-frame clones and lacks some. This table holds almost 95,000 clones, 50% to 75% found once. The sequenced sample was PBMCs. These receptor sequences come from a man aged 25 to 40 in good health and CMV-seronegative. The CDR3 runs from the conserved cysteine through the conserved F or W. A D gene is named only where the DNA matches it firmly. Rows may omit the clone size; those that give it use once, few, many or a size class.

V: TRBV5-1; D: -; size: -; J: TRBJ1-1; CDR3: CASSLQDPGEAFF; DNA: TGCGCCAGCAGCTTGCAAGACCCAGGGGAAGCTTTCTTT
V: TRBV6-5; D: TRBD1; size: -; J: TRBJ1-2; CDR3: CASSYGDSPNYGYTF; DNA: TGTGCCAGCAGTTACGGGGACAGCCCTAACTATGGCTACACCTTC
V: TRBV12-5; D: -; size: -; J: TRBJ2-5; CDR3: CASGLEQYF; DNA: TGTGCTAGTGGTTTAGAGCAGTACTTC
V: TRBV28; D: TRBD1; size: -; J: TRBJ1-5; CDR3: CASSGTVVDQPQHF; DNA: TGTGCCAGCAGCGGGACAGTCGTCGATCAGCCCCAGCATTTT
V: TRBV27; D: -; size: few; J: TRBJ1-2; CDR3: CASSLEGDYGYTF; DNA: TGTGCCAGCAGTTTAGAAGGGGACTATGGCTACACCTTC
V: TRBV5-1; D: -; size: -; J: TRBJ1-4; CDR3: CASSFQDPGEKLFF; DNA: TGCGCCAGCAGCTTCCAAGACCCCGGGGAAAAACTGTTTTTT
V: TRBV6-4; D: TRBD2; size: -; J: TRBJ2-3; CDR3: CASSGTSGGADTQYF; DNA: TGTGCCAGCAGTGGGACTAGCGGGGGGGCAGATACGCAGTATTTT
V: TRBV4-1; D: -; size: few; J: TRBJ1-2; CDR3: CASSRGFVGLTNYGYTF; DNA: TGCGCCAGCAGCCGCGGGTTTGTGGGCCTAACAAACTATGGCTACACCTTC
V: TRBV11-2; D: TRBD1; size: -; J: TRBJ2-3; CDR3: CASSRGDRDPDTQYF; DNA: TGTGCCAGCAGCCGTGGGGACAGGGACCCAGATACGCAGTATTTT
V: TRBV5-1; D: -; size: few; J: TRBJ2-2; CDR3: CASSPTGPYTGELFF; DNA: TGCGCCAGCAGCCCGACAGGCCCCTACACCGGGGAGCTGTTTTTT
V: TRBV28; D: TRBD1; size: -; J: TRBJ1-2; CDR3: CASSPTGGGGYGYTF; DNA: TGTGCCAGCAGCCCTACAGGGGGCGGGGGCTATGGCTACACCTTC
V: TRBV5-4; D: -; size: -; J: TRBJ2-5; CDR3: CASSLLTLPETQYF; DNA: TGTGCCAGCAGCCTTCTGACTCTACCAGAGACCCAGTACTTC
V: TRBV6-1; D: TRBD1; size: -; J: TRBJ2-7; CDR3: CASSEAGTALYEQYF; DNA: TGTGCCAGCAGTGAAGCGGGGACAGCCTTATACGAGCAGTACTTC